A selection of T cell receptor beta chains follows, all from one sample in a study of cytomegalovirus exposure and HLA in healthy donors. The repertoire was sequenced with immunoSEQ multiplex PCR; TCRdb's copy has only in-frame clones and lacks some. The sample shows approximately 70,000 clones, roughly 67% of them seen only once. The sequencing sample was made of PBMCs. Receptors were obtained from a man aged 40-50 years in good health and CMV-seropositive. Each CDR3 is given with its conserved first and last residue. The D gene is left open where the match is weak. The listing skips clone size in some rows; elsewhere it reads once, few, many or a size class.

CDR3 length	J gene	clone size	V gene	D gene	CDR3 DNA	CDR3 protein
15	TRBJ2-7	-	TRBV6-5	-	TGTGCCAGCAGTTACCCGGGTGGTCTGGGAGGCGAGCAGTACTTC	CASSYPGGLGGEQYF
14	TRBJ2-2	-	TRBV6-5	-	TGTGCCAGCAGTTACCTCGCGAACACCGGGGAGCTGTTTTTT	CASSYLANTGELFF
19	TRBJ2-6	-	TRBV7-8	TRBD1	TGTGCCAGCAGCCCCACGGACAGGGGGCTAGGCTCTGGGGCCAACGTCCTGACTTTC	CASSPTDRGLGSGANVLTF
11	TRBJ2-3	-	TRBV30	-	TGTGCCTGGACAGGGACAGATACGCAGTATTTT	CAWTGTDTQYF
15	TRBJ1-2	many	TRBV5-1	TRBD1	TGCGCCAGCAGCTTGGCAGGGGGGAACGGCCCTGGCTACACCTTC	CASSLAGGNGPGYTF
15	TRBJ2-5	few	TRBV2	-	TGTGCCAGCCGATCCCCCCAGGGTGGTGGGGAGACCCAGTACTTC	CASRSPQGGGETQYF
12	TRBJ1-3	-	TRBV30	-	TGTGCCTGGAGTGTTCAAGGAAACACCATATATTTT	CAWSVQGNTIYF
15	TRBJ2-1	-	TRBV6-1	TRBD1	TGTGCCAGCAGTCCAAGGACGACAGGGTCGAATGAGCAGTTCTTC	CASSPRTTGSNEQFF
14	TRBJ1-4	-	TRBV10-3	-	TGTGCCACCCGAATACAGTCAACTAATGAAAAACTGTTTTTT	CATRIQSTNEKLFF
17	TRBJ2-2	-	TRBV5-4	-	TGTGCCAGCAGCTTGGGCGGTTGGACAAGTCTTACCGGGGAGCTGTTTTTT	CASSLGGWTSLTGELFF
17	TRBJ2-3	-	TRBV27	TRBD2	TGTGCCAGCAATCCCCTGCTAACGCTAGCGGGGTTAGATACGCAGTATTTT	CASNPLLTLAGLDTQYF
17	TRBJ2-3	-	TRBV12-1	-	TGTGCCAGCAGCCGACGCACTAGCGGGATCCGCACAGATACGCAGTATTTT	CASSRRTSGIRTDTQYF
13	TRBJ2-7	-	TRBV7-2	TRBD1	TGTGCCAGCAGCTTTCGGCAGGGGGTTGAGCAGTACTTC	CASSFRQGVEQYF
17	TRBJ2-2	few	TRBV7-2	TRBD2	TGTGCCAGCAGCCCAAGTAGACTAGCAATCTCCACCGGGGAGCTGTTTTTT	CASSPSRLAISTGELFF